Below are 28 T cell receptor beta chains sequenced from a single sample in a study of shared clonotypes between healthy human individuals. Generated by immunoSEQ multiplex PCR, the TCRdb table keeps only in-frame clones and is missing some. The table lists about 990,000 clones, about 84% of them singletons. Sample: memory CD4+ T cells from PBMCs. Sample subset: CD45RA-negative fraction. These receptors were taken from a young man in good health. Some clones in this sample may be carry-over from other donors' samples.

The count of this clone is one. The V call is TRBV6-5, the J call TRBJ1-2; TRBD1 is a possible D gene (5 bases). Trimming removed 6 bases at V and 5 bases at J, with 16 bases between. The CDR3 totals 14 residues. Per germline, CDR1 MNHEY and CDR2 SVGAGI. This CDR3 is CASRSGPAGYGYTF. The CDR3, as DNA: TGTGCCAGCAGATCTGGACCGGCAGGGTATGGCTACACCTTC.

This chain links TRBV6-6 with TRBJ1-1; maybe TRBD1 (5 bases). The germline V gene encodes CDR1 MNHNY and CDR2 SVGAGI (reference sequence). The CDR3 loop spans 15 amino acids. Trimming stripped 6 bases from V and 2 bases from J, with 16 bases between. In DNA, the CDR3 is TGTGCCAGCAGGGGGCGGGGGGAAAGAAACACTGAAGCTTTCTTT. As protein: CASRGRGERNTEAFF.

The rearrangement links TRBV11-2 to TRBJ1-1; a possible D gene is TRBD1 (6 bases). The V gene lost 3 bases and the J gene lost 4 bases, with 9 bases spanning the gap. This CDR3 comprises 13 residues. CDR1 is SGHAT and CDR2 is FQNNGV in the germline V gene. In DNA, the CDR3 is TGTGCCAGCAGCTTGCGACAGGCCACTGAAGCTTTCTTT. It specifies CASSLRQATEAFF. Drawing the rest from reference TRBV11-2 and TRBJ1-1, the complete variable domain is EAGVAQSPRYKIIEKRQSVAFWCNPISGHATLYWYQQILGQGPKLLIQFQNNGVVDDSQLPKDRFSAERLKGVDSTLKIQPAKLEDSAVYLCASSLRQATEAFFGQGTRLTVV.

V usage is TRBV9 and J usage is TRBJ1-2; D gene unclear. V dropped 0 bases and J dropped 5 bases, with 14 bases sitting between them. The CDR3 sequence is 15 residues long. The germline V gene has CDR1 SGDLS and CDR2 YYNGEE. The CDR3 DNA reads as TGTGCCAGCAGCGTAGACCTACAGAATCGGTATGGCTACACCTTC. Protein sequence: CASSVDLQNRYGYTF.

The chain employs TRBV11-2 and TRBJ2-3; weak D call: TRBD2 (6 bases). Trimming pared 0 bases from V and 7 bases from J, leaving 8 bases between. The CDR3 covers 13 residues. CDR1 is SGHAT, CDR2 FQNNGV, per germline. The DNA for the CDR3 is TGTGCCAGCAGCTTAGAACTAGCCTATACGCAGTATTTT. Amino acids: CASSLELAYTQYF.

In DNA form, the CDR3 reads TGTGCCTGGAGTCGACTAGCGGGAGAGACCCAGTACTTC. This translates into CAWSRLAGETQYF. This chain uses TRBV30 with TRBJ2-5; the match to TRBD2 covers 10 bases. Germline V lookup: CDR1 GTSNPN, CDR2 SVGIG (reference sequence). The V segment lost 2 bases and the J segment 4 bases; nucleotides outside the gene matches: 1. The CDR3 covers 13 residues.

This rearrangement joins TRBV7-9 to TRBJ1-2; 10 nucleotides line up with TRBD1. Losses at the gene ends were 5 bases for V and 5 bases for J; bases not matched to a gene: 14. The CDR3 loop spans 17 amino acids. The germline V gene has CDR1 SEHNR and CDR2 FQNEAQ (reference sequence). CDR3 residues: CASSRDRGLDLGYGYTF. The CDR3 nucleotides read TGTGCCAGCAGCCGAGACAGGGGGCTGGATCTTGGATATGGCTACACCTTC.

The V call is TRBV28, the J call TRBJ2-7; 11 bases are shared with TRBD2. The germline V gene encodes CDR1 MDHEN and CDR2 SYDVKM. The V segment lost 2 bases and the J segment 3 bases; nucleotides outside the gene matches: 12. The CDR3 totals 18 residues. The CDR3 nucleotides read TGTGCCAGCAGTTTAGGTTTTTTGGGACTAGCGGATCTCTACGAGCAGTACTTC. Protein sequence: CASSLGFLGLADLYEQYF.

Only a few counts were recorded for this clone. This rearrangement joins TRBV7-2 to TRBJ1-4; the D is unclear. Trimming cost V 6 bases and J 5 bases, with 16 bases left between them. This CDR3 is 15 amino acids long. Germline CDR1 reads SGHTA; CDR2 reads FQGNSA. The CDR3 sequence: CASRRDGQTNEKLFF. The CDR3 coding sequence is TGTGCCAGCAGGCGTGACGGGCAGACGAATGAAAAACTGTTTTTT.

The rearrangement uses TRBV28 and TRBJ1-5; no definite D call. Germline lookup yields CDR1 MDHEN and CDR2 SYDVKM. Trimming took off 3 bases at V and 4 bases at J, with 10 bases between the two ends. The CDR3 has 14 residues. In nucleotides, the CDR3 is TGTGCCAGCAGTTTTGTCCAGCTAAATCAGCCCCAGCATTTT. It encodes CASSFVQLNQPQHF.

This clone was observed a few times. The CDR3 spells CAISDGTARPQHF. The CDR3 region has the DNA TGTGCCATCAGCGATGGGACCGCGCGCCCCCAGCATTTT. The chain carries TRBV10-3 and TRBJ1-5; TRBD1 is a possible D gene (5 bases). From germline, CDR1 is ENHRY and CDR2 SYGVKD. The CDR3 spans 13 residues. The V and J ends lost 6 bases and 10 bases respectively, with 16 bases between them.

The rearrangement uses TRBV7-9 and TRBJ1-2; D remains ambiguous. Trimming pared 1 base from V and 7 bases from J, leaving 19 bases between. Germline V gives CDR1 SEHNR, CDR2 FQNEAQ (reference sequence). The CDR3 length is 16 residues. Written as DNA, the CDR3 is TGTGCCAGCAGCTTAGTAAGTGGCGTAATCGTCGCTGGCTACACCTTC. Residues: CASSLVSGVIVAGYTF.

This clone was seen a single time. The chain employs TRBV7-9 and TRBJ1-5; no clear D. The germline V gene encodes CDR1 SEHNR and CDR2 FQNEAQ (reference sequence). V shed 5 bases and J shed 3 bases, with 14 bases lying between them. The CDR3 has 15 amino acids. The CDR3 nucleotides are TGTGCCAGCAGCCCGGGTGAGGGAAACAATCAGCCCCAGCATTTT. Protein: CASSPGEGNNQPQHF.

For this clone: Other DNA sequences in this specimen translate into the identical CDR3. The CDR3 protein is CASSLAATSGYNEQFF. In nucleotides, the CDR3 is TGCGCCAGCAGCTTGGCGGCGACTAGCGGATACAATGAGCAGTTCTTC. The chain combines TRBV5-1 with TRBJ2-1; 9 bases map to TRBD2. V was pared by 0 bases and J by 4 bases, with 5 bases of the junction left unmatched. Germline V lookup: CDR1 SGHRS, CDR2 YFSETQ. This CDR3 is 16 amino acids long. Full variable domain (rest looked up from reference TRBV5-1 and TRBJ2-1): KAGVTQTPRYLIKTRGQQVTLSCSPISGHRSVSWYQQTPGQGLQFLFEYFSETQRNKGNFPGRFSGRQFSNSRSEMNVSTLELGDSALYLCASSLAATSGYNEQFFGPGTRLTVL.

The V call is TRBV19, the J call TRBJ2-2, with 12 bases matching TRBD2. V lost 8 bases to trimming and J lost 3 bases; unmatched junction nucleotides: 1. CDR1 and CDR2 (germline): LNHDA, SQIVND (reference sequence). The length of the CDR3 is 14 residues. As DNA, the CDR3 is TGTGCCAGTCGACTAGCGGGAGACACCGGGGAGCTGTTTTTT. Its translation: CASRLAGDTGELFF.

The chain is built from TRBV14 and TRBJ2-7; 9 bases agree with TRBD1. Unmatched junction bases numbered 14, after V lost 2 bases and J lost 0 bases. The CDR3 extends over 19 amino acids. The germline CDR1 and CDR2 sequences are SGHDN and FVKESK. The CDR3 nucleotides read TGTGCCAGCAGCCAACCTTCCGGGACAGGGCCTACCCGCTCCTACGAGCAGTACTTC. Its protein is CASSQPSGTGPTRSYEQYF.

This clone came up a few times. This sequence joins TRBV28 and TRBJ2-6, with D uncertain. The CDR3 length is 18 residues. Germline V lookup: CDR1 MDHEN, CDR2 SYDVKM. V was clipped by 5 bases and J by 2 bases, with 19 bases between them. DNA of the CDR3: TGTGCCAGCAGTCCCCGAACAGACGCTTTGCCTGGGGCCAACGTCCTGACTTTC. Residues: CASSPRTDALPGANVLTF.

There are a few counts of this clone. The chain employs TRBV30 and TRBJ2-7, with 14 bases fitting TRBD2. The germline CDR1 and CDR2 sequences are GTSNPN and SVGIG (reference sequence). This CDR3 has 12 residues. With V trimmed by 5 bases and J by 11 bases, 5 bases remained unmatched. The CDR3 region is CAWGGTSGSKYF. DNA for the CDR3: TGTGCCTGGGGGGGGACTAGCGGGAGTAAGTACTTC. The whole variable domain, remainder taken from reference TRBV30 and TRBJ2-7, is SQTIHQWPATLVQPVGSPLSLECTVEGTSNPNLYWYRQAAGRGLQLLFYSVGIGQISSEVPQNLSASRPQDRQFILSSKKLLLSDSGFYLCAWGGTSGSKYFGPGTRLTVT.

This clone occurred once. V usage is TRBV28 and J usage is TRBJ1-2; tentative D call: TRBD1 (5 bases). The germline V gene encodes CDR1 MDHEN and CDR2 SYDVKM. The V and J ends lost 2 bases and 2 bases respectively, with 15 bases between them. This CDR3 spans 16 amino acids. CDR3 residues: CASSLHRDGRNYGYTF. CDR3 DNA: TGTGCCAGCAGTTTACACCGGGACGGCCGGAACTATGGCTACACCTTC.

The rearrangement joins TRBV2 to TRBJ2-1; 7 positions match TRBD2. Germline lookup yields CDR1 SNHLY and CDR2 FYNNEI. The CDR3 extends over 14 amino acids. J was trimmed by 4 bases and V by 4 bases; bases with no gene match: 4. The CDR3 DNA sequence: TGTGCCAGCAGTGGCCGGACTAGATACAATGAGCAGTTCTTC. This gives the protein CASSGRTRYNEQFF.

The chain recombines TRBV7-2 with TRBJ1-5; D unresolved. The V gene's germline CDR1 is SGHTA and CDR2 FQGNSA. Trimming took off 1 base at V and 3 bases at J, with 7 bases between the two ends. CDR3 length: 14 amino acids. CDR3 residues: CASSLEGLNQPQHF. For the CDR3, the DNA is TGTGCCAGCAGCTTAGAAGGGCTCAATCAGCCCCAGCATTTT.

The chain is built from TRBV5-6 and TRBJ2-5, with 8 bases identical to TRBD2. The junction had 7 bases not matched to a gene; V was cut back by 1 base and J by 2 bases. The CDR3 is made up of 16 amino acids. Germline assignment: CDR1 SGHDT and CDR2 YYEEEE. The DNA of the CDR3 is TGTGCCAGCAGCTTGAAGGGTAGCGGGACACAAGAGACCCAGTACTTC. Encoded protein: CASSLKGSGTQETQYF.

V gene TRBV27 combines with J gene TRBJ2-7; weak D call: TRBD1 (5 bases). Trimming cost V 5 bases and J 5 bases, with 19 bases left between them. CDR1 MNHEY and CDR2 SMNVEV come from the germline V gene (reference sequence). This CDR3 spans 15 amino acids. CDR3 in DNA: TGTGCCAGCAGTCCTTCCGGGCCAAGGGGTCACGAGCAGTACTTC. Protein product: CASSPSGPRGHEQYF.

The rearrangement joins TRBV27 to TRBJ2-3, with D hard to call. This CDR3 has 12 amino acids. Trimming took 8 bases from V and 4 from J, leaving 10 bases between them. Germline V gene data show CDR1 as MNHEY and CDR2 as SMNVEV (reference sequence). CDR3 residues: CASGIFSDTQYF. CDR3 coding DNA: TGTGCCAGCGGGATATTCTCAGATACGCAGTATTTT.

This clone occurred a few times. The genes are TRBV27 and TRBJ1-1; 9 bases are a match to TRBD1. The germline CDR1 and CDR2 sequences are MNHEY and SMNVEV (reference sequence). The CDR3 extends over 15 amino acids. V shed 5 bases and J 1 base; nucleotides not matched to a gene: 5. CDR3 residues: CASSTRDRANTEAFF. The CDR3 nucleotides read TGTGCCAGCAGTACCCGGGACAGGGCGAACACTGAAGCTTTCTTT.

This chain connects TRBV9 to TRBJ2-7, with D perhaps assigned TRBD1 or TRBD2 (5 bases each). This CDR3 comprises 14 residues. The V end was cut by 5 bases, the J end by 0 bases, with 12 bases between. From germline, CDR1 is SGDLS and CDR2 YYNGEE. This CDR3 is CASSEGTASYEQYF. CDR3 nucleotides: TGTGCCAGCAGTGAAGGGACCGCCTCCTACGAGCAGTACTTC.

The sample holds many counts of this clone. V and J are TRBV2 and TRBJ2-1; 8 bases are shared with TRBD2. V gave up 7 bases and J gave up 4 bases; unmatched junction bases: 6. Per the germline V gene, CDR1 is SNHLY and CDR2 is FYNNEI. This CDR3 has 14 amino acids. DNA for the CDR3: TGTGCCAGCACCGAGGGACTAGGGTACAATGAGCAGTTCTTC. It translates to CASTEGLGYNEQFF.

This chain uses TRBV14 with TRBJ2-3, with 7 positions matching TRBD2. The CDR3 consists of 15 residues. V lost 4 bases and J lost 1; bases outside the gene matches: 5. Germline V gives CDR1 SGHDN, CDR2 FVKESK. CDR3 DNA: TGTGCCAGCAGCCTTCTCACTAGCGGCACAGATACGCAGTATTTT. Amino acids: CASSLLTSGTDTQYF.